This is a list of T cell receptor beta chains from one sample in a study of regulatory T cells in long-lasting Graves disease. TCRdb re-called the multiplex PCR reads through MiXCR, storing one row per CDR3 protein. In the table there are hundreds of thousands of distinct CDR3 sequences, around 20% of which are singletons. The specimen was peripheral blood mononuclear cells (PBMCs), collected when the disease was refractory, from a patient treated with antithyroid drugs. The receptors were sampled from a female donor with Graves disease. CDR3s include the opening cysteine and the closing phenylalanine or tryptophan. Each record gives: V gene, D gene, J gene, clone size, CDR3 DNA, CDR3 protein. The D gene is left open where the match is weak. The size entry is marked missing in some rows and otherwise reads once, few, many or a size class.

v_gene: TRBV7-2; d_gene: .; j_gene: TRBJ1-5; abundance: few; CDR3nt: TGTGCCAGCAGCCCCCTGGGGGGATTTGGGCAGCCCCAGCATTTT; CDR3aa: CASSPLGGFGQPQHF
v_gene: TRBV20-1; d_gene: .; j_gene: TRBJ1-4; abundance: .; CDR3nt: TGCAGTGCTAGAGGGGGAGAAGCGGGGGAACTGTTTTTT; CDR3aa: CSARGGEAGELFF
v_gene: TRBV29-1; d_gene: TRBD1; j_gene: TRBJ1-1; abundance: .; CDR3nt: TGCAGCGTTGGAACAGGGGTCTTCGGGGACACTGAATCTTTCTTT; CDR3aa: CSVGTGVFGDTESFF
v_gene: TRBV30; d_gene: .; j_gene: TRBJ1-1; abundance: few; CDR3nt: TGTGCCTGGAGGCCCACGGCGAATACTGAAGCTTTCTTT; CDR3aa: CAWRPTANTEAFF
v_gene: TRBV12-5; d_gene: .; j_gene: TRBJ1-5; abundance: many; CDR3nt: TGTGCTAGTGGTCCGGAGGGGGGGGGTCAGCCCCAGCATTTT; CDR3aa: CASGPEGGGQPQHF
v_gene: TRBV6-1; d_gene: .; j_gene: TRBJ2-2; abundance: few; CDR3nt: TGTGCCATAACCGGGGTATCGAACACCGGGGAGCTGTTTTTT; CDR3aa: CAITGVSNTGELFF
v_gene: TRBV5-8; d_gene: .; j_gene: TRBJ2-7; abundance: many; CDR3nt: TGTGCCAGCAGCTTGTTTGACAAGGGCGAGCAGTACTTC; CDR3aa: CASSLFDKGEQYF
v_gene: TRBV28; d_gene: TRBD2; j_gene: TRBJ2-7; abundance: many; CDR3nt: TGTGCCAGCACTCCGGGACTAGCGGTCTACGAGCAGTACTTC; CDR3aa: CASTPGLAVYEQYF
v_gene: TRBV20-1; d_gene: .; j_gene: TRBJ1-5; abundance: few; CDR3nt: TGCAGTGCAGGAGGACAGAGCTCCAATCAGCCCCAGCATTTT; CDR3aa: CSAGGQSSNQPQHF
v_gene: TRBV29-1; d_gene: .; j_gene: TRBJ1-1; abundance: many; CDR3nt: TGCAGCGTTTCGGGGATCAGGACTGAAGCTTTCTTT; CDR3aa: CSVSGIRTEAFF
v_gene: TRBV7-2; d_gene: .; j_gene: TRBJ1-6; abundance: .; CDR3nt: TGTGCCAGCAGCTTAGGGGGAGTTTCCTATAATTCACCCCTCCACTTT; CDR3aa: CASSLGGVSYNSPLHF
v_gene: TRBV6-2/TRBV6-3; d_gene: .; j_gene: TRBJ2-7; abundance: .; CDR3nt: TGTGCCAGCAGTTACCATGGCAGGGTATGGGAGCAGTACTTC; CDR3aa: CASSYHGRVWEQYF
v_gene: TRBV27; d_gene: TRBD2; j_gene: TRBJ2-7; abundance: .; CDR3nt: TGTGCCAGCAGTTTTTTCGGGGGGTCGGCCTACGAGCAGTACTTC; CDR3aa: CASSFFGGSAYEQYF
v_gene: TRBV6-1; d_gene: TRBD1; j_gene: TRBJ1-4; abundance: many; CDR3nt: TGTGCCACAACCCGGGACAGGGGGCATAGTAATGAAAAACTGTTTTTT; CDR3aa: CATTRDRGHSNEKLFF
v_gene: TRBV7-2; d_gene: TRBD2; j_gene: TRBJ2-7; abundance: few; CDR3nt: TGTGCCAGCAGCCCCCCAAGGGGAGGGGAGCAGTACTTC; CDR3aa: CASSPPRGGEQYF
v_gene: TRBV10-3; d_gene: TRBD2; j_gene: TRBJ2-1; abundance: .; CDR3nt: TGTGCCATTCAGGTGGGACTAGCGGATAATGAGCAGTTCTTC; CDR3aa: CAIQVGLADNEQFF
v_gene: TRBV20-1; d_gene: TRBD1; j_gene: TRBJ1-1; abundance: .; CDR3nt: TGCAGTGCTAGGGACAGGGGGCGAACTGAAGCTTTCTTT; CDR3aa: CSARDRGRTEAFF
v_gene: TRBV7-2; d_gene: TRBD1; j_gene: TRBJ2-7; abundance: many; CDR3nt: TGTGCCAGCAGCAAAAGGGGGTCGAGTGGGACAGTTAGCTCCTACGAGCAGTACTTC; CDR3aa: CASSKRGSSGTVSSYEQYF
v_gene: TRBV7-3; d_gene: .; j_gene: TRBJ2-7; abundance: many; CDR3nt: TGTGCCAACGCGATCGGGACCGTAGTTTCCTACGAGCAGTACTTC; CDR3aa: CANAIGTVVSYEQYF
v_gene: TRBV11-2; d_gene: .; j_gene: TRBJ2-5; abundance: .; CDR3nt: TGTGCCAGCAGCTTAGAGTTGAGAGAGACCCAGTACTTC; CDR3aa: CASSLELRETQYF
v_gene: TRBV20-1; d_gene: .; j_gene: TRBJ2-7; abundance: .; CDR3nt: TGCAGTGCTAGAGTGCAAACTCTCTCGGGGCAGTACTTC; CDR3aa: CSARVQTLSGQYF
v_gene: TRBV18; d_gene: .; j_gene: TRBJ2-4; abundance: many; CDR3nt: TGTGCCAGCTCACCACCTTCACATCATGAGAACATTCAGTACTTC; CDR3aa: CASSPPSHHENIQYF
v_gene: TRBV6-4; d_gene: .; j_gene: TRBJ1-1; abundance: many; CDR3nt: TGTGCCAGCAGTACGGATAACCAGAACACTGAAGCTTTCTTT; CDR3aa: CASSTDNQNTEAFF
v_gene: TRBV10-1; d_gene: .; j_gene: TRBJ1-2; abundance: many; CDR3nt: TGCGCCAGCAGTGAGTCGATATGGGGGACTATACTCTTC; CDR3aa: CASSESIWGTILF
v_gene: TRBV20-1; d_gene: .; j_gene: TRBJ1-2; abundance: many; CDR3nt: TGCAGTGCTCGACTCCAGGGAACTGGCTACACCTTC; CDR3aa: CSARLQGTGYTF
v_gene: TRBV5-6; d_gene: .; j_gene: TRBJ2-5; abundance: .; CDR3nt: TGTGCCAGCAGCTTGGGGCAAGGGGCGTTGATGGGGGGGACCCAGTACTTC; CDR3aa: CASSLGQGALMGGTQYF
v_gene: TRBV6-5; d_gene: .; j_gene: TRBJ1-4; abundance: .; CDR3nt: TGTGCCAGCAGTTACGGGGGACCGACTAATGAAAAACTGTTTTTT; CDR3aa: CASSYGGPTNEKLFF